These 32 T cell receptor beta chains share one sample of origin, sequenced in a study of cytomegalovirus exposure and HLA in healthy donors. It was with 60 Vbeta and 13 Jbeta primers that the PCR ran. The assay was immunoSEQ multiplex PCR, and TCRdb's table has in-frame clones only and misses some. The table includes roughly 100,000 clones, 75% detected once. Sequenced sample: PBMCs. Every receptor here comes from a man aged 35 to 55 in good health and CMV-seronegative.

V gene TRBV10-3 combines with J gene TRBJ1-1; no reliable D call. The germline V gene encodes CDR1 ENHRY and CDR2 SYGVKD. V was clipped by 1 base and J by 5 bases, with 14 bases between them. CDR3 length: 15 residues. In DNA form, the CDR3 reads TGTGCCATCAGTGAGTTGCGACTACGAGGGACTGAAGCTTTCTTT. As protein: CAISELRLRGTEAFF.

This sequence joins TRBV11-2 and TRBJ2-7; D gene unclear. Germline V CDR1 and CDR2: SGHAT, FQNNGV. The CDR3 extends over 11 amino acids. V was cut by 1 base and J by 4 bases, with 2 bases left in between. Written as DNA, the CDR3 is TGTGCCAGCAGCTTAGCATACGAGCAGTACTTC. Protein sequence: CASSLAYEQYF.

The genes are TRBV4-3 and TRBJ1-5; tentatively, D is TRBD1 (6 bases). CDR3 length: 17 residues. Trimming took 0 bases from V and 3 from J, leaving 15 bases between them. Per the germline V gene, CDR1 is LGHNA and CDR2 is YSLEER. The CDR3 reads CASSQDGTGPINQPQHF. The CDR3 nucleotides are TGCGCCAGCAGCCAAGACGGCACAGGGCCTATCAATCAGCCCCAGCATTTT.

V gene TRBV6-5 combines with J gene TRBJ1-6; D may be TRBD1 (5 bases). V was cut by 6 bases and J by 8 bases, with 17 bases left in between. The germline gives CDR1 MNHEY, CDR2 SVGAGI. The CDR3 contains 15 residues. The CDR3 here is CASRPRQFVDSPLHF. DNA of the CDR3: TGTGCCAGCAGACCCAGACAGTTTGTTGATTCACCCCTCCACTTT.

The chain joins TRBV15 to TRBJ2-7; TRBD2 agrees at 9 bases. With V trimmed by 8 bases and J by 2 bases, 4 bases remained unmatched. There are 13 residues in the CDR3. Germline V gene lookup returns CDR1 LNHNV and CDR2 YYDKDF (reference sequence). This CDR3 reads CATSSGRTYEQYF. The CDR3 DNA reads as TGTGCCACCTCCAGCGGGAGGACCTACGAGCAGTACTTC.

The J gene is TRBJ1-6, the V gene TRBV10-3, with TRBD1 as a possible D gene (6 bases). CDR1 is ENHRY, CDR2 SYGVKD, per germline. This CDR3 has 15 residues. Trimming removed 7 bases from V and 6 bases from J, with 16 bases in between. Here the CDR3 DNA reads TGTGCCATCAAGGACAGCCGATCCCTTAATTCACCCCTCCACTTT. Protein sequence: CAIKDSRSLNSPLHF.

This chain links TRBV5-4 with TRBJ2-2; D perhaps matches TRBD2 (5 bases). The V gene's germline CDR1 is SGHNT and CDR2 YYREEE (reference sequence). V was pared by 4 bases and J by 5 bases, with 15 bases between. CDR3 length: 15 amino acids. CDR3 in DNA: TGTGCCAGCAGCCACGGGGAGCAAATAACCGGGGAGCTGTTTTTT. Translating it yields CASSHGEQITGELFF.

J is TRBJ2-1 and V is TRBV9; TRBD1 agrees at 8 bases. Looked up from germline, CDR1 is SGDLS and CDR2 is YYNGEE. CDR3 size: 17 residues. V shed 4 bases, J shed 6 bases, and the junction held 15 bases outside the gene matches. This chain's CDR3 is CASSTPLGTGDPNEQFF. Written as DNA, the CDR3 is TGTGCCAGCAGCACCCCACTCGGGACAGGAGACCCCAATGAGCAGTTCTTC.

Concerning this clone: The sample contains more than one DNA sequence encoding this CDR3. The chain employs TRBV7-2 and TRBJ1-6, with 7 nucleotides matching TRBD1. The CDR3 runs 16 residues. Germline assignment: CDR1 SGHTA and CDR2 FQGNSA. After removal of 4 bases from V and 0 bases from J, the junction contained 3 bases not matched to a gene. The CDR3 protein is CASSSTGSSYNSPLHF. In DNA, the CDR3 is TGTGCCAGCAGCTCGACAGGGAGCTCCTATAATTCACCCCTCCACTTT. The full variable domain, completed using reference TRBV7-2 and TRBJ1-6, is GAGVSQSPSNKVTEKGKDVELRCDPISGHTALYWYRQSLGQGLEFLIYFQGNSAPDKSGLPSDRFSAERTGGSVSTLTIQRTQQEDSAVYLCASSSTGSSYNSPLHFGNGTRLTVT.

This sequence joins TRBV21-1 and TRBJ2-7; TRBD2, the D gene given by the table, was not confirmed from the DNA. TRBV21-1 is flagged as a pseudogene. This CDR3 comprises 13 residues. The CDR3 loop is CASSKAPSREQYF. The CDR3 bases are TGTGCCAGCAGCAAAGCCCCATCGAGGGAGCAGTACTTC.

This clone showed up many times. The chain uses TRBV5-1 and TRBJ1-2; no definite D call. CDR3 size: 14 residues. CDR1 and CDR2 (germline): SGHRS, YFSETQ. The germline V and J ends were trimmed by 4 bases and 0 bases, with 10 bases remaining between them. The CDR3 DNA is TGCGCCAGCAGCCCACAACCCACTAACTATGGCTACACCTTC. This translates into CASSPQPTNYGYTF.

The chain uses TRBV7-2 and TRBJ1-3, with 7 bases aligning to TRBD1. The CDR3 covers 15 residues. CDR1 SGHTA and CDR2 FQGNSA come from the germline V gene. With 4 bases clipped from V and 0 bases from J, the junction kept 3 bases outside the gene matches. The CDR3 DNA reads as TGTGCCAGCAGCTCCCAGGGGGGCTCTGGAAACACCATATATTTT. Its translation: CASSSQGGSGNTIYF.

This rearrangement joins TRBV30 to TRBJ2-2; 8 positions agree with TRBD2. Germline V lookup: CDR1 GTSNPN, CDR2 SVGIG (reference sequence). This CDR3 spans 15 amino acids. V dropped 0 bases and J dropped 9; count of bases not matched to a gene: 9. CDR3 sequence (DNA): TGTGCCTGGAGTGTGGGACTAGGAGGGTTAAGGGAGCTGTTTTTT. Translating gives CAWSVGLGGLRELFF.

V is TRBV6-5 and J is TRBJ1-1; D perhaps matches TRBD1 (5 bases). V dropped 0 bases and J dropped 0 bases, with 8 bases sitting between them. CDR1 and CDR2 (germline): MNHEY, SVGAGI. The CDR3 covers 15 residues. The CDR3: CASSYSQGLNTEAFF. CDR3 in DNA: TGTGCCAGCAGTTACTCGCAGGGATTGAACACTGAAGCTTTCTTT.

The chain employs TRBV6-5 and TRBJ2-7; TRBD2 matches 8 bases. This CDR3 region has 16 residues. With V trimmed by 4 bases and J by 3 bases, 11 bases remained unmatched. CDR1 MNHEY and CDR2 SVGAGI come from the germline V gene. Here the CDR3 DNA reads TGTGCCAGCAGTTTCCGGAGTAGCGGGGAGGTCTACGAGCAGTACTTC. It is translated as CASSFRSSGEVYEQYF.

The CDR3 here is CASSLVAENYEQYF. The CDR3 coding sequence is TGTGCCAGCAGCTTAGTGGCAGAAAACTACGAGCAGTACTTC. The chain combines TRBV11-3 with TRBJ2-7; D gene ambiguous. Germline V lookup: CDR1 SGHNT, CDR2 YENEEA. The CDR3 sequence is 14 residues long. V was clipped by 1 base and J by 3 bases, with 10 bases between them.

The genes are TRBV10-3 and TRBJ2-7, with TRBD1 identical over 7 bases. V lost 10 bases to trimming and J lost 2 bases; unmatched junction nucleotides: 14. Germline CDR1 reads ENHRY; CDR2 reads SYGVKD. The CDR3 has 15 residues. CDR3 in amino acids: CASNTPTGAAYEQYF. DNA of the CDR3: TGTGCCAGCAATACCCCCACAGGGGCAGCCTACGAGCAGTACTTC.

There are a few counts of this clone. The junction and the germline gene differ at one end; a read error may be behind it. CDR3 protein: CSSCLAVAGTEAFF. Here the CDR3 DNA reads TGTTCCAGCTGTCTGGCGGTGGCTGGGACTGAAGCTTTCTTT. The chain links TRBV7-9 to TRBJ1-1; D is ambiguous. The length of the CDR3 is 14 residues. CDR1 and CDR2 (germline): SEHNR, FQNEAQ (reference sequence).

The chain recombines TRBV10-1 with TRBJ2-7; 12 positions agree with TRBD1. This CDR3 is built from 15 residues. The V and J ends lost 5 bases and 6 bases, in that order; junction bases with no gene match: 8. Germline CDR1 reads WNHNN; CDR2 reads SYGVQD (reference sequence). In DNA, the CDR3 is TGCGCCAGCAGTAACTCGGGACAGGGGGCACGCGAGCAGTACTTC. Translation gives CASSNSGQGAREQYF.

V and J are TRBV4-3 and TRBJ2-7; TRBD2 is a possible D gene (6 bases). Between the trimmed V and J ends, which lost 0 bases and 6 bases, there was a span of 12 bases. Germline CDR1 reads LGHNA; CDR2 reads YSLEER. This CDR3 is 14 amino acids long. CDR3 sequence (DNA): TGCGCCAGCAGCCAAGATCAAGGAGCGGGCGAGCAGTACTTC. Translation: CASSQDQGAGEQYF.

This clone was observed once. The rearrangement links TRBV11-3 to TRBJ2-6; D uncertain. Germline loops: CDR1 SGHNT, CDR2 YENEEA. The V end lost 1 base, the J end lost 4 bases, and 11 bases lay between the germline ends. The CDR3 runs 16 residues. The CDR3, as DNA: TGTGCCAGCAGCTTAGGGGTAGCTAGAGGGGCCAACGTCCTGACTTTC. It translates to CASSLGVARGANVLTF.

The chain couples TRBV25-1 to TRBJ1-1; tentative D call: TRBD1 (6 bases). V lost 3 bases to trimming and J lost 0 bases, with 11 bases between them. Germline V gives CDR1 MGHDK, CDR2 SYGVNS. This CDR3 comprises 15 residues. CDR3 sequence: CASSEAGVVNTEAFF. The CDR3 nucleotides read TGTGCCAGCAGTGAGGCAGGGGTGGTGAACACTGAAGCTTTCTTT.

This clone has just a few counts. In the same sample, other DNA sequences code for this CDR3. The V gene is TRBV18, the J gene TRBJ1-1; maybe TRBD1 (5 bases). V lost 6 bases and J 1 base, leaving 9 bases between the germline ends. The CDR3 is made up of 13 amino acids. Germline CDR1 and CDR2: KGHSH and LQKENI. The CDR3 here is CASSPGQNTEAFF. The CDR3 DNA sequence: TGTGCCAGCTCCCCCGGACAGAACACTGAAGCTTTCTTT.

This clone was seen a few times. The CDR3 spells CSGLEGYEQYF. The CDR3 nucleotides are TGCAGTGGCCTAGAGGGTTACGAGCAGTACTTC. The genes are TRBV20-1 and TRBJ2-7; perhaps TRBD2 as D (5 bases). CDR3 length equals 11 residues. Germline lookup yields CDR1 DFQATT and CDR2 SNEGSKA (reference sequence). Trimming took 7 bases from V and 4 from J, leaving 11 bases between them.

This chain joins TRBV30 and TRBJ1-1, with D unclear. The CDR3 has 14 residues. V lost 0 bases and J lost 1, with 9 bases in between. Germline V gene sequence: CDR1 GTSNPN, CDR2 SVGIG (reference sequence). DNA of the CDR3: TGTGCCTGGAGTGTTTGGGCAGCGAACACTGAAGCTTTCTTT. Its translation: CAWSVWAANTEAFF.

This clone occurred a few times. V and J are TRBV6-5 and TRBJ1-5, with no clear D. The CDR3 consists of 13 residues. Trimming shortened V by 0 bases and J by 4 bases, and 4 bases separated the two germline ends. Germline-derived CDR1 and CDR2 are MNHEY and SVGAGI. The CDR3: CASSYSLNQPQHF. DNA of the CDR3: TGTGCCAGCAGTTACTCCCTAAATCAGCCCCAGCATTTT.

V gene TRBV28 combines with J gene TRBJ1-5; 8 nucleotides align to TRBD1. The CDR3 is 15 amino acids. The germline V gene has CDR1 MDHEN and CDR2 SYDVKM. V trimming: 3 bases; J trimming: 4 bases; junction bases outside the gene matches: 5. DNA for the CDR3: TGTGCCAGCAGTTTGCAGGGGGCGAGGAATCAGCCCCAGCATTTT. This codes for CASSLQGARNQPQHF. The whole variable domain, remainder taken from reference TRBV28 and TRBJ1-5, is DVKVTQSSRYLVKRTGEKVFLECVQDMDHENMFWYRQDPGLGLRLIYFSYDVKMKEKGDIPEGYSVSREKKERFSLILESASTNQTSMYLCASSLQGARNQPQHFGDGTRLSIL.

In its sample, this clone was seen once. V and J are TRBV11-2 and TRBJ2-1; 7 nucleotides match TRBD2. The germline V gene has CDR1 SGHAT and CDR2 FQNNGV. The CDR3 spans 14 residues. V was pared by 7 bases and J by 3 bases, with 6 bases of the junction left unmatched. The CDR3 sequence: CASTEGGVYNEQFF. The CDR3, as DNA: TGTGCCAGCACGGAGGGAGGGGTCTACAATGAGCAGTTCTTC.

J is TRBJ2-3 and V is TRBV19, with 11 bases identical to TRBD1. Germline V gene sequence: CDR1 LNHDA, CDR2 SQIVND (reference sequence). This CDR3 contains 17 residues. Losses at the gene ends were 6 bases for V and 2 bases for J; bases not matched to a gene: 10. Here the CDR3 reads CASSITGTGGYTDTQYF. CDR3 DNA sequence: TGTGCCAGTAGCATAACCGGGACAGGGGGTTACACAGATACGCAGTATTTT.

Here the CDR3 DNA reads TGTGCCAGCAGCTCGGCGGGAGGGGGGGAGCAGTTCTTC. Translating gives CASSSAGGGEQFF. The chain recombines TRBV5-4 with TRBJ2-1; 9 positions match TRBD2. With 3 bases clipped from V and 10 bases from J, the junction kept 5 bases outside the gene matches. This CDR3 has 13 amino acids. Per germline, CDR1 SGHNT and CDR2 YYREEE (reference sequence).

V is TRBV30 and J is TRBJ2-7; D might be TRBD1 (5 bases). Germline-derived CDR1 and CDR2 are GTSNPN and SVGIG (reference sequence). Trimming left V 8 bases short and J 6 bases short, with 14 bases between. The CDR3 length is 11 residues. The CDR3 region is CATTSGLEQYF. For the CDR3, the DNA is TGTGCCACAACCTCAGGGCTCGAGCAGTACTTC.

This chain links TRBV5-4 with TRBJ2-2; 7 nucleotides agree with TRBD1. The V gene end was trimmed by 5 bases and the J gene end by 1 base; junction bases not matched to a gene: 5. CDR1 SGHNT and CDR2 YYREEE come from the germline V gene (reference sequence). The length of the CDR3 is 15 residues. Here the CDR3 DNA reads TGTGCCAGCAGGACCGGGACAGTGAACACCGGGGAGCTGTTTTTT. Protein product: CASRTGTVNTGELFF. Supplemented by reference TRBV5-4 and TRBJ2-2, the full variable domain reads ETGVTQSPTHLIKTRGQQVTLRCSSQSGHNTVSWYQQALGQGPQFIFQYYREEENGRGNFPPRFSGLQFPNYSSELNVNALELDDSALYLCASRTGTVNTGELFFGEGSRLTVL.